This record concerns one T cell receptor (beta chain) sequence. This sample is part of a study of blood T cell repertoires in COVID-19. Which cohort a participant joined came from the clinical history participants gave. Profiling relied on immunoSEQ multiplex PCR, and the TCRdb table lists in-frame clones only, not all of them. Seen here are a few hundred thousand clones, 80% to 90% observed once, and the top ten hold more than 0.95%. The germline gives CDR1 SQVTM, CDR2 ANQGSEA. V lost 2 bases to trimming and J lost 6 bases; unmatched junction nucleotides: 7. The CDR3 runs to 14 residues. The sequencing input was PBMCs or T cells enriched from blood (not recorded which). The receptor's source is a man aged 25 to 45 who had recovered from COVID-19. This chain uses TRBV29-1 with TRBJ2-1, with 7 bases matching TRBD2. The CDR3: CSVERTGGTNEQFF. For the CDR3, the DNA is TGCAGCGTTGAACGAACGGGAGGTACCAATGAGCAGTTCTTC.